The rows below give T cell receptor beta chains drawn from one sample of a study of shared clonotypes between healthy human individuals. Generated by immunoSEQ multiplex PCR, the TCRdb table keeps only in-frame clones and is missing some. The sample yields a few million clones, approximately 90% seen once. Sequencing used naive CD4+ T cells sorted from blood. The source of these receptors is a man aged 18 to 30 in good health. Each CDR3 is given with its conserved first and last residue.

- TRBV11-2 CASSPRTVSSYEQYF
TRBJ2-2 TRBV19 CASLQGASQVRGELFF
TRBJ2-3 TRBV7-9 CASSLLTGTQYF
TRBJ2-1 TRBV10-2 CASREEGVANEQFF
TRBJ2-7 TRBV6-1 CATGLVSSYEQYF
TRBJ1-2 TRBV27 CASSPLTFGNGYTF
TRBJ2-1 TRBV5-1 CASRPSGWGNNEQFF
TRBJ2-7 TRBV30 CACTLRGNEQYF
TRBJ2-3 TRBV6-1 CASRTSGGPDTQYF
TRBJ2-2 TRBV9 CASSPRDLRETNTGELFF
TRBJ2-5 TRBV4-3 CASSQRTSGSKTQYF
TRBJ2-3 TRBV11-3 CASSLQGELNTDTQYF
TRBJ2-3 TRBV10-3 CAASLGGPADTQYF
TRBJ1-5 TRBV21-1 CASSKEPKVSGQYSNQPQHF
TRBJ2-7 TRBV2 CASSRDSVGGEQYF
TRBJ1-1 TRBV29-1 CSVVRTANTEAFF
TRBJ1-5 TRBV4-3 CASSQEWAGGNQPQHF
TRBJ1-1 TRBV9 CASSVVGGSYTEAFF